The clone carrying this T cell receptor (beta chain) was counted many times. Its matching antigen is unknown. The data are from a study of CD8 T cells in ankylosing spondylitis. General study findings and limits: Made up of eight highly homologous variants, a TCR beta motif appeared characteristic of ankylosing spondylitis blood. Peripheral blood samples showed relatively rare disease-linked clones, and these clones were CD8+.

Trimming removed 4 bases from V and 3 bases from J, with 13 bases in between. The CDR3 runs 14 residues. From germline, CDR1 is SGHRS and CDR2 YFSETQ. TCRdb reprocessed the 5' RACE reads via MiXCR and lists one record per CDR3 protein. The table shows some 29,000 distinct CDR3 sequences, with roughly 6.8% occurring only once. V and J are TRBV5-1 and TRBJ1-1; tentative D call: TRBD1 (5 bases). This TCR derives from a male donor with ankylosing spondylitis or in good health (not recorded which). Sequencing was done on a sample of blood, either unsorted or a sorted T cell fraction (not recorded which). DNA of the CDR3: TGCGCCAGCAGCCCGTTGGGGGGTGACACTGAAGCTTTCTTT. Protein: CASSPLGGDTEAFF. Drawing the rest from reference TRBV5-1 and TRBJ1-1, the complete variable domain is KAGVTQTPRYLIKTRGQQVTLSCSPISGHRSVSWYQQTPGQGLQFLFEYFSETQRNKGNFPGRFSGRQFSNSRSEMNVSTLELGDSALYLCASSPLGGDTEAFFGQGTRLTVV.